This record concerns one T cell receptor (beta chain) sequence. Its antigen remains unidentified. The data originate from a study of PD-L1 blockade in urothelial cancer. Study context: From about 2014, patients received atezolizumab, given as 1,200 mg intravenously every 3 weeks. Blood was evaluated 3 weeks (second dose) and 6 weeks after therapy began.

Study-wide results and caveats: It was durable-benefit patients whose tumor-associated blood clones expanded more at 3 weeks.

The table came from immunoSEQ multiplex PCR; TCRdb's copy has only in-frame clones and leaves some out. The sample carries approximately 30,000 clones, roughly 80% recorded once. This receptor was identified in a man in his fifties with urothelial cancer. Sequences were derived from PBMCs, sampled around atezolizumab (anti-PD-L1) treatment.

In nucleotides, the CDR3 is TGTGCCAGTAGTTCCCCCCTAGGCCGGGCCTACAATGAGCAGTTCTTC. As protein: CASSSPLGRAYNEQFF. This chain joins TRBV19 and TRBJ2-1; D remains ambiguous. V was shortened by 5 bases and J by 2 bases, with 16 bases between the two germline ends. Germline V lookup: CDR1 LNHDA, CDR2 SQIVND (reference sequence). CDR3 length: 16 residues.